This T cell receptor (beta chain) was observed in a study of radiotherapy plus CTLA-4 blockade in lung cancer. The CDR3 extends over 13 amino acids. Germline V gives CDR1 SGHDN, CDR2 FVKESK. V was clipped by 5 bases and J by 0 bases, with 5 bases between them. The protocol was immunoSEQ multiplex PCR, while the TCRdb copy is restricted to in-frame clones and leaves out a portion. The repertoire has about 68,000 clones, 79% of them found once; the top ten carry 10%. The sequence was obtained from a human donor with non-small cell lung cancer who had a complete response to radiotherapy plus ipilimumab. J is TRBJ1-5 and V is TRBV14; D not resolved. This specimen was peripheral blood, taken from a patient treated with radiotherapy plus ipilimumab. CDR3 residues: CASSRNSNQPQHF. The CDR3 DNA reads TGTGCCAGCAGCAGAAATAGCAATCAGCCCCAGCATTTT.